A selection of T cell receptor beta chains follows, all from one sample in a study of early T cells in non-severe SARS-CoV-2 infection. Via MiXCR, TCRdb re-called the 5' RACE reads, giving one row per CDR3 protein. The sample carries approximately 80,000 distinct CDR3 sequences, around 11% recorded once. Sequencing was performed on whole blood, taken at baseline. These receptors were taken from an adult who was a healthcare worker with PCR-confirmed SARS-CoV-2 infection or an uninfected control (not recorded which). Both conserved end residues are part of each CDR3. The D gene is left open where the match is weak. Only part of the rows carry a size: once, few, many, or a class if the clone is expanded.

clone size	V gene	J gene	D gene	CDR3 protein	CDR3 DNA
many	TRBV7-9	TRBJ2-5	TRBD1	CASSLPPGQGGGKTQYF	TGTGCCAGCAGCCTCCCTCCGGGACAGGGGGGCGGGAAGACCCAGTACTTC
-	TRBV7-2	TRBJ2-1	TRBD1	CASSLGDRGNEQFF	TGTGCCAGCAGCTTAGGGGACAGGGGAAATGAGCAGTTCTTC
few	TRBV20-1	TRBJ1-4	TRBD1	CSASPGGQGEKLFF	TGCAGTGCTAGCCCAGGGGGCCAGGGAGAAAAACTGTTTTTT
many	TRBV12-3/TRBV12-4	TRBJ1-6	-	CASSGTPYNSPLHF	TGTGCCAGCAGTGGAACACCATATAATTCACCCCTCCACTTT
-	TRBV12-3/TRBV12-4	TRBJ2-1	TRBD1	CASSTAGGLYNEQFF	TGTGCCAGCAGTACCGCAGGGGGCCTCTACAATGAGCAGTTCTTC
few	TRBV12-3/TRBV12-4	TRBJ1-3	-	CASSPTRLSRSGNTIYF	TGTGCCAGCAGCCCCACTCGGTTGAGCCGCTCTGGAAACACCATATATTTT
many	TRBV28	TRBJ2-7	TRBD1	CASSPWTGGKDEQYF	TGTGCCAGCAGTCCATGGACAGGGGGAAAGGACGAGCAGTACTTC
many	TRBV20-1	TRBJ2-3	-	CSASGQGTDTQYF	TGCAGTGCTAGTGGTCAGGGCACAGATACGCAGTATTTT
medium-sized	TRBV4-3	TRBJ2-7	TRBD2	CASSQDATSGGYEQYF	TGCGCCAGCAGCCAAGATGCGACTAGCGGGGGATACGAGCAGTACTTC
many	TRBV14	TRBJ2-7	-	CASSQGFIPYEQYF	TGTGCCAGCAGCCAAGGCTTTATACCCTACGAGCAGTACTTC
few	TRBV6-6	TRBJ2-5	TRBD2	CATTGGSAGQETQYF	TGTGCCACCACCGGAGGGTCAGCGGGACAAGAGACCCAGTACTTC
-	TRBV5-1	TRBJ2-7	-	CASSLDRPREQYF	TGCGCCAGCAGCTTGGACAGGCCTAGAGAGCAGTACTTC
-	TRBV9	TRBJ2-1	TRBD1	CASSVETGSYNEQFF	TGTGCCAGCAGCGTGGAGACAGGGTCCTACAATGAGCAGTTCTTC
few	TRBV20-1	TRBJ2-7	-	CSARRSGTYEQYF	TGCAGTGCTCGAAGGTCCGGTACCTACGAGCAGTACTTC
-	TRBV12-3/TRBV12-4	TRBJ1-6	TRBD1	CASSLAGQAWRYSSLHF	TGTGCCAGCAGTTTAGCTGGACAGGCCTGGAGATATTCATCCCTCCACTTT
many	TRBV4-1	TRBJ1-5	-	CASSQGPPTLRQPQHF	TGCGCCAGCAGCCAAGGACCCCCCACCTTACGGCAGCCCCAGCATTTT
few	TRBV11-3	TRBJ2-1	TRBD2	CASSFITSGGKQFF	TGTGCCAGCAGCTTTATCACTAGCGGGGGCAAGCAGTTCTTC
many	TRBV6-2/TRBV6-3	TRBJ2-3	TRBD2	CASRPYGGAGGRTDTQYF	TGTGCCAGCAGACCCTATGGTGGGGCGGGGGGGCGTACAGATACGCAGTATTTT
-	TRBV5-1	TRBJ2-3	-	CASSSRSPFQGGPTDTQYF	TGCGCCAGCAGCTCTCGTAGCCCATTTCAGGGTGGACCCACAGATACGCAGTATTTT
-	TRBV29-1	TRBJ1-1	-	CSTAGTTNTEAFF	TGCAGCACAGCCGGGACGACGAACACTGAAGCTTTCTTT
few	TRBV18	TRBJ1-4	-	CASSPPLRLSEKLFF	TGTGCCAGCTCACCACCCCTCCGGTTGAGTGAAAAACTGTTTTTT
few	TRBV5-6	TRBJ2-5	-	CASSLGVGWETQYF	TGTGCCAGCAGCTTGGGAGTTGGGTGGGAGACCCAGTACTTC